Included here is one TCR beta chain sequence, with context. As yet, its antigen is unknown. These data are taken from a study of metastatic and nonmetastatic thyroid tumors. The V end lost 5 bases, the J end lost 1 base, and 9 bases lay between the germline ends. Germline CDR1 KGHSH, CDR2 LQKENI. This CDR3 spans 13 amino acids. Whole-study findings and limits: Versus benign nodules, malignant thyroid tumors reportedly had significantly higher TCR beta diversity, in blood and tumor.

Using MiXCR, TCRdb reanalyzed the PCR reads. This sample carries 10,000 to 15,000 clones, around a quarter of them seen once, and the ten largest clones take about 18%. Patients had received no treatment of any kind before thyroid surgery. This receptor was taken from a female donor with papillary thyroid cancer or a benign thyroid nodule (not recorded which). Some clones in this sample may be carry-over from other donors' samples. Sequencing was carried out using tumor tissue. The rearrangement uses TRBV18 and TRBJ2-7, with D possibly called TRBD1 or TRBD2 (5 bases each). Written as DNA, the CDR3 is TGTGCCAGCTCATCGGGACCATCCTACGAGCAGTACTTC. It translates to CASSSGPSYEQYF.